The TCR beta chain described here comes from a study of blood T cell repertoires in COVID-19. Study summary: Whether acute or convalescent, the COVID-19 samples came from the United States, Italy and Spain. Sources were T cells, B-cell-depleted T cells, or PBMCs; the material itself was cDNA or gDNA.

Per the authors' pipeline: By means of reference gene primer amplification, nucleated cell counts were estimated. The table came from immunoSEQ multiplex PCR; TCRdb's copy has only in-frame clones and leaves some out. Clone size and the V and J calls come from that table; the DNA yielded D and trimming. The sample contains about 200,000 clones, 84% of which appear only once. Sequenced input: peripheral blood. The source is a human donor in a cohort sampled during active COVID-19.

The CDR3 DNA follows: TGTGCCAGCAGCGTCACTAGCGGTGGGAGCTCCTACAATGAGCAGTTCTTC. Translation: CASSVTSGGSSYNEQFF. The chain carries TRBV5-6 and TRBJ2-1; 8 nucleotides align to TRBD2. The CDR3 covers 17 residues. The junction had 9 bases not matched to a gene; V was cut back by 4 bases and J by 0 bases. Germline V gene lookup returns CDR1 SGHDT and CDR2 YYEEEE.